These 7 T cell receptor beta chains came from one sample sequenced in a study of cytomegalovirus exposure and HLA in healthy donors. Primers: 60 Vbeta forward and 13 Jbeta reverse. Sequenced by immunoSEQ multiplex PCR; TCRdb stores in-frame clones only, minus some. The sample consists of about 150,000 clones, 84% of them appearing once. Material for sequencing was PBMCs. These TCRs come from a boy aged 2-9 years in good health and CMV-seronegative.

This sequence joins TRBV18 and TRBJ2-3; 9 positions match TRBD2. The J segment lost 3 bases and the V segment lost 1 base, leaving 5 bases of the junction unmatched. This CDR3 is built from 16 residues. Germline loops: CDR1 KGHSH, CDR2 LQKENI. The CDR3 loop reads CASSPLGSGSTDTQYF. The CDR3 bases are TGTGCCAGCTCACCACTCGGTAGCGGGAGTACAGATACGCAGTATTTT. Full variable domain (rest looked up from reference TRBV18 and TRBJ2-3): NAGVMQNPRHLVRRRGQEARLRCSPMKGHSHVYWYRQLPEEGLKFMVYLQKENIIDESGMPKERFSAEFPKEGPSILRIQQVVRGDSAAYFCASSPLGSGSTDTQYFGPGTRLTVL.

The chain recombines TRBV4-1 with TRBJ1-1; no reliable D call. Germline CDR1 MGHRA, CDR2 YSYEKL. V shed 0 bases and J shed 3 bases, with 11 bases lying between them. The CDR3 runs 15 residues. As DNA, the CDR3 is TGCGCCAGCAGCCAAGAGTCTCGGCGGGACACTGAAGCTTTCTTT. It encodes CASSQESRRDTEAFF.

The sample holds a few counts of this clone. CDR3 DNA: TGCAGCGCCGCATTACAGGGGGTCCAAGAGACCCAGTACTTC. Translated: CSAALQGVQETQYF. The chain has TRBV29-1 and TRBJ2-5; 8 bases align to TRBD1. CDR3 size: 14 residues. CDR1 is SQVTM, CDR2 ANQGSEA, per germline. Unmatched junction bases numbered 8, after V lost 7 bases and J lost 1 base.

V gene TRBV27 combines with J gene TRBJ2-3; 9 bases match TRBD2. The CDR3 covers 17 residues. Germline assignment: CDR1 MNHEY and CDR2 SMNVEV (reference sequence). The junction had 9 bases not matched to a gene; V was cut back by 5 bases and J by 0 bases. CDR3 loop: CASSGLAGAGSTDTQYF. CDR3 nucleotide sequence: TGTGCCAGCAGTGGGTTAGCGGGAGCGGGTAGCACAGATACGCAGTATTTT.

The chain is built from TRBV19 and TRBJ2-7; 11 bases are shared with TRBD2. The CDR3 consists of 16 residues. Looked up from germline, CDR1 is LNHDA and CDR2 is SQIVND (reference sequence). The V segment lost 6 bases and the J segment 4 bases; nucleotides outside the gene matches: 11. CDR3 loop: CASSQPGLAEIYEQYF. CDR3 DNA: TGTGCCAGTAGCCAACCGGGACTAGCGGAAATTTACGAGCAGTACTTC.

This clone has just a few counts. This sequence joins TRBV1 and TRBJ2-5; the table calls TRBD2, which could not be checked here. The closer fit of TRBJ2-7 to the DNA end suggests the J call may be wrong. TRBV1 is an annotated pseudogene. The CDR3 sequence is 12 residues long. CDR3 region: CTSSRDSYEQYF. The CDR3 bases are TGCACCAGCAGCCGGGACTCCTACGAGCAGTACTTC.

The chain recombines TRBV6-5 with TRBJ1-1, with 7 nucleotides matching TRBD1. This CDR3 is built from 16 residues. Germline CDR1 and CDR2: MNHEY and SVGAGI. The junction had 12 bases not matched to a gene; V was cut back by 4 bases and J by 4 bases. The CDR3 protein is CASSSRQGIYLTEAFF. As DNA, the CDR3 is TGTGCCAGCAGTTCCAGACAGGGTATTTATCTCACTGAAGCTTTCTTT.